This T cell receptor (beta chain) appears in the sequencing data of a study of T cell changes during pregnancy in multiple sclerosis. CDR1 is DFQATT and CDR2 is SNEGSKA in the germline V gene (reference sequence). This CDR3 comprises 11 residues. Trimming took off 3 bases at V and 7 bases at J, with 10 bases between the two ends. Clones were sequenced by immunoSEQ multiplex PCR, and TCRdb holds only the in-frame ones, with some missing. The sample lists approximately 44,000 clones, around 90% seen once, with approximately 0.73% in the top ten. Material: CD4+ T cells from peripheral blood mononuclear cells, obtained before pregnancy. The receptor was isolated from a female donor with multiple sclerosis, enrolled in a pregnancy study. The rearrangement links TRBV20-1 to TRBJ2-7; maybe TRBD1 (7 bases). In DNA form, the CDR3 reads TGCAGTGCTAGCAGGGGGGAAGAGCAGTACTTC. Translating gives CSASRGEEQYF.